A selection of T cell receptor beta chains follows, all from one sample in a study of patients and donors after allogeneic stem cell transplantation. One entry per CDR3 protein, called by TCRdb with MiXCR from the RT-PCR reads. Seen here are approximately 220,000 distinct CDR3 sequences, around 40% observed once, and the top ten hold 11%. Sample: blood, either unsorted or a sorted T cell fraction (not recorded which). The receptors were gathered from a human donor who was either an allogeneic HSCT recipient or a stem cell or donor lymphocyte infusion donor (not recorded which). It is not recorded whose cells these are; they may come from a transplant donor. The CDR3 runs from the conserved cysteine through the conserved F or W. The D gene is left open where the match is weak. Clone size is not always given. Where it is, it says once, few, many or a class for expanded clones.

V,size,J,D,CDR3,DNA
TRBV12-3/TRBV12-4,.,TRBJ1-3,.,CASVSGNTIYF,TGTGCCAGCGTGTCGGGAAACACCATATATTTT
TRBV19,.,TRBJ2-2,.,CASRKWQANTGELFF,TGTGCCAGTAGAAAGTGGCAAGCGAACACCGGGGAGCTGTTTTTT
TRBV7-6,.,TRBJ2-4,.,CASSRGPGNIQYF,TGTGCCAGCAGCCGAGGACCGGGCAACATTCAGTACTTC
TRBV3-1,.,TRBJ1-5,.,CASSQRGSNQPQHF,TGTGCCAGCAGCCAACGGGGGAGCAATCAGCCCCAGCATTTT
TRBV12-3/TRBV12-4,.,TRBJ1-1,.,CASSSFVGTEAFF,TGTGCCAGCAGTTCCTTTGTGGGTACTGAAGCTTTCTTT
TRBV7-2,few,TRBJ1-4,TRBD1,CASSPLGQRAKLFF,TGTGCCAGCAGCCCCCTGGGACAGCGTGCAAAACTGTTTTTT
TRBV5-1,.,TRBJ2-2,.,CASSLAGLSTGELFF,TGCGCCAGCAGCTTGGCCGGCTTAAGCACTGGGGAGCTGTTTTTT
TRBV10-3,few,TRBJ1-1,.,CAIGTLNTEAFF,TGTGCCATCGGGACACTGAACACTGAAGCTTTCTTT
TRBV7-3,few,TRBJ1-2,.,CASSSRGDYGYTF,TGTGCCAGCAGCTCCCGGGGGGACTATGGCTACACCTTC
TRBV5-6,.,TRBJ1-1,.,CASSSIGFAEAFF,TGTGCCAGCAGCTCGATCGGGTTTGCTGAAGCTTTCTTT
TRBV28,many,TRBJ1-1,.,CASRMNTEAFF,TGTGCCAGCAGAATGAACACTGAAGCTTTCTTT
TRBV20-1,.,TRBJ1-1,.,CSARSREVAGNTEAFF,TGCAGTGCTAGATCCCGGGAGGTGGCAGGGAACACTGAAGCTTTCTTT
TRBV7-9,.,TRBJ1-1,.,CASSPDTSAEAFF,TGTGCCAGCAGCCCCGACACCTCCGCTGAAGCTTTCTTT
TRBV25-1,few,TRBJ1-4,.,CASSKMRWGPGTNEKLFF,TGTGCCAGCAGTAAAATGAGATGGGGGCCGGGGACTAATGAAAAACTGTTTTTT
TRBV9,.,TRBJ2-3,TRBD1,CASSPTVGQSTDTQYF,TGTGCCAGCAGCCCAACTGTGGGACAGAGCACAGATACGCAGTATTTT
TRBV12-3/TRBV12-4,.,TRBJ2-2,.,CASSLWRAGSDTGELFF,TGTGCCAGCAGTTTATGGAGGGCCGGCTCTGACACCGGGGAGCTGTTTTTT
TRBV18,few,TRBJ1-2,TRBD1,CASSWTGATPGYTF,TGTGCCAGCTCATGGACAGGGGCCACTCCTGGCTACACCTTC
TRBV28,few,TRBJ1-1,.,CASQRGSRTEAFF,TGTGCCAGCCAACGGGGGTCCCGCACTGAAGCTTTCTTT
TRBV20-1,.,TRBJ1-1,TRBD1,CSAQTGGSDTEAFF,TGCAGTGCTCAAACAGGGGGCTCAGACACTGAAGCTTTCTTT
TRBV7-9,.,TRBJ2-5,.,CASILDSQETQYF,TGTGCCAGCATCCTGGACAGCCAAGAGACCCAGTACTTC
TRBV6-5,.,TRBJ2-5,.,CASSAVTGRETQYF,TGTGCCAGCAGTGCTGTAACAGGGAGGGAGACCCAGTACTTC
TRBV7-8,.,TRBJ2-1,.,CASSLEDPRPYNEQFF,TGTGCCAGCAGCTTAGAGGACCCCCGACCCTACAATGAGCAGTTCTTC
TRBV20-1,.,TRBJ2-7,.,CSVREGGSYEQYF,TGCAGTGTCAGAGAGGGGGGATCCTACGAGCAGTACTTC
TRBV12-3/TRBV12-4,few,TRBJ2-5,.,CASRGAKETQYF,TGTGCCAGCAGAGGGGCAAAAGAGACCCAGTACTTC
TRBV20-1,.,TRBJ2-7,TRBD1,CSALTPGQGHEQYF,TGCAGTGCCCTAACCCCGGGACAGGGTCACGAGCAGTACTTC
TRBV10-3,.,TRBJ1-5,TRBD1,CAISEGTDDQPQHF,TGTGCCATCAGTGAGGGGACAGACGATCAGCCCCAGCATTTT
TRBV5-6,.,TRBJ1-1,TRBD1,CASGTGGMNIAFF,TGTGCCAGCGGGACAGGGGGCATGAATATAGCTTTCTTT
TRBV6-5,.,TRBJ1-1,.,CASRRSVAGKTFF,TGTGCCAGCAGGCGGTCCGTGGCAGGGAAAACTTTCTTT
TRBV2,few,TRBJ1-1,TRBD1,CASRGQGVNTEAFF,TGTGCCAGCAGGGGACAGGGCGTGAACACTGAAGCTTTCTTT
TRBV12-3/TRBV12-4,.,TRBJ1-2,.,CASSAGTPGGYTF,TGTGCCAGCAGTGCAGGGACTCCCGGAGGCTACACCTTC
TRBV4-3,.,TRBJ2-2,TRBD2,CASSPQVAGGPGELFF,TGCGCCAGCAGCCCCCAGGTAGCGGGCGGTCCCGGGGAGCTGTTTTTT
TRBV20-1,few,TRBJ2-4,TRBD2,CSAPTSGAGVAKNIQYF,TGCAGTGCGCCAACTAGCGGGGCGGGGGTTGCCAAAAACATTCAGTACTTC
TRBV5-1,many,TRBJ1-1,.,CASSFRDTEAFF,TGCGCCAGCAGCTTTAGGGACACTGAAGCTTTCTTT
TRBV29-1,few,TRBJ2-5,TRBD1,CSAGTGAGETQYF,TGCAGCGCCGGGACAGGGGCGGGAGAGACCCAGTACTTC
TRBV5-6,.,TRBJ2-1,TRBD1,CASSLSGQGALDEQFF,TGTGCCAGCAGCTTGTCGGGACAGGGGGCTTTGGATGAGCAGTTCTTC
TRBV20-1,.,TRBJ2-1,.,CSAVDRRFYNEQFF,TGCAGTGCTGTGGACAGACGTTTCTACAATGAGCAGTTCTTC
TRBV20-1,.,TRBJ1-2,.,CSASLKGYGYTF,TGCAGTGCTAGTTTGAAGGGATATGGCTACACCTTC
TRBV7-8,.,TRBJ2-5,TRBD2,CASTRAGGPQETQYF,TGTGCCAGCACCCGAGCGGGGGGACCTCAAGAGACCCAGTACTTC
TRBV5-1,few,TRBJ2-4,TRBD1,CASSFGNRGLNIQYF,TGCGCCAGCAGCTTCGGTAACAGGGGTTTGAACATTCAGTACTTC
TRBV3-1,few,TRBJ1-1,.,CASSQPTIAGFDTEAFF,TGTGCCAGCAGCCAACCTACGATCGCGGGGTTCGACACTGAAGCTTTCTTT
TRBV3-1,few,TRBJ1-5,.,CASSQVPGASMGIGQPQHF,TGTGCCAGCAGCCAAGTTCCGGGGGCGAGTATGGGGATCGGTCAGCCCCAGCATTTT
TRBV27,few,TRBJ1-1,.,CASSLRGLNGEAFF,TGTGCCAGCAGTTTACGCGGGCTAAATGGTGAAGCTTTCTTT
TRBV20-1,few,TRBJ1-2,.,CSVSPRVSTGYTF,TGCAGTGTCTCCCCCAGGGTCTCAACTGGCTACACCTTC
TRBV5-1,.,TRBJ1-1,.,CASTPTGGNTEAFF,TGCGCCAGCACCCCGACAGGCGGTAACACTGAAGCTTTCTTT
TRBV9,few,TRBJ2-3,.,CASARGGHTDTQYF,TGTGCCAGCGCCCGGGGAGGCCACACAGATACGCAGTATTTT
TRBV4-1,.,TRBJ2-1,.,CASSQEAREQFF,TGCGCCAGCAGCCAAGAGGCGCGGGAGCAGTTCTTC
TRBV5-1,few,TRBJ1-1,.,CASGAGGTEAFF,TGCGCCAGTGGGGCCGGGGGCACTGAAGCTTTCTTT
TRBV4-1,few,TRBJ2-3,TRBD2,CASSQDSGDTDTQYF,TGCGCCAGCAGCCAAGATAGCGGGGACACAGATACGCAGTATTTT
TRBV12-3/TRBV12-4,once,TRBJ2-1,TRBD2,CASSRRLAGGYNEQFF,TGTGCCAGCAGTAGGAGACTAGCGGGGGGCTACAATGAGCAGTTCTTC
TRBV28,few,TRBJ2-7,.,CASGGHSSYEQYF,TGTGCCAGCGGGGGACACTCCTCCTACGAGCAGTACTTC
TRBV5-5,.,TRBJ1-5,.,CASSPIGVGEPQHF,TGTGCCAGCAGCCCAATCGGGGTAGGGGAACCCCAGCATTTT
TRBV12-3/TRBV12-4,few,TRBJ1-1,TRBD1,CASSLTRDRGLNTEAFF,TGTGCCAGCAGTTTAACTCGGGACAGGGGATTGAACACTGAAGCTTTCTTT
TRBV7-2,.,TRBJ2-1,.,CASSLARDISYNEQFF,TGTGCCAGCAGCTTAGCGCGGGATATCTCCTACAATGAGCAGTTCTTC